A single sample is the source of the 4 T cell receptor beta chains below, sequenced in a study of neurological immune-mediated disorders. Time point in this sample: longitudinal time-point 1 (baseline). TCRdb reanalysed the 5' RACE reads using MiXCR and keeps one entry per CDR3 protein. The sample yields about 71,000 distinct CDR3 sequences, roughly 15% seen once. Material for sequencing was PBMCs. These receptors all come from a female donor with HTLV-1-associated myelopathy (HAM/TSP).

This clonotype came up once. At one boundary the junction diverges from the germline segment, which might be a read error. This rearrangement joins TRBV7-9 to TRBJ2-6; a possible D gene is TRBD2 (6 bases). There are 14 residues in the CDR3. Germline-derived CDR1 and CDR2 are SEHNR and FQNEAQ (reference sequence). The CDR3 DNA reads TGTGCCGAAGGGCGGGGCTCTGGGACCAACGTCCTGACTTTC. This translates into CAEGRGSGTNVLTF. Combining the CDR3 with reference TRBV7-9 and TRBJ2-6 gives the whole variable domain DTGVSQNPRHKITKRGQNVTFRCDPISEHNRLYWYRQTLGQGPEFLTYFQNEAQLEKSRLLSDRFSAERPKGSFSTLEIQRTEQGDSAMYLCAEGRGSGTNVLTFGAGSRLTVL.

This clonotype was seen at least ten times. The chain is built from TRBV29-1 and TRBJ1-1, with a possible D match to TRBD1 (6 bases). Trimming pared 7 bases from V and 1 base from J, leaving 10 bases between. CDR1 is SQVTM and CDR2 is ANQGSEA in the germline V gene. This CDR3 has 12 amino acids. The CDR3 region has the DNA TGCAGCGCCAGGGGACAGAACACTGAAGCTTTCTTT. Translation: CSARGQNTEAFF.

This clonotype was recorded at least ten times. The J gene is TRBJ2-7, the V gene TRBV7-2; TRBD2 matches at 12 bases. The V gene end was trimmed by 5 bases and the J gene end by 3 bases; junction bases not matched to a gene: 14. The germline V gene encodes CDR1 SGHTA and CDR2 FQGNSA. The CDR3 runs 18 residues. CDR3 nucleotide sequence: TGTGCCAGCAGCACCCGGACTAGCGGGGAGTGGGGCATCTACGAGCAGTACTTC. This encodes CASSTRTSGEWGIYEQYF.

This clonotype was seen only a few times. This sequence joins TRBV12-3 or TRBV12-4 and TRBJ2-2; 8 bases match TRBD1. After removal of 6 bases from V and 3 bases from J, the junction contained 6 bases not matched to a gene. The CDR3 has 15 residues. CDR3 bases: TGTGCCAGCAGCCACGACAGGGGTGACACCGGGGAGCTGTTTTTT. This gives the protein CASSHDRGDTGELFF.